Listed below are T cell receptor beta chains from one sample, sequenced in a study of human thymus T cells. The data were produced by immunoSEQ multiplex PCR, yet TCRdb's version contains in-frame clones alone and is incomplete. The data hold some 57,000 clones, with 94% observed a single time. Sequenced: blood. These receptors were obtained from a boy in the first two years of life with a congenital heart defect but otherwise immunologically healthy. CDR3s include the opening cysteine and the closing phenylalanine or tryptophan. The order of the fields is J gene, CDR3 length, D gene, V gene, clone size, CDR3 protein, CDR3 DNA. The D gene is left open where the match is weak. Clone size, where shown, is once, few, many, or a class for clones that have expanded.

J gene: TRBJ1-5
CDR3 length: 14
D gene: -
V gene: TRBV4-3
clone size: -
CDR3 protein: CASSQERRDQPQHF
CDR3 DNA: TGCGCCAGCAGCCAAGAAAGAAGGGATCAGCCCCAGCATTTT

J gene: TRBJ2-1
CDR3 length: 12
D gene: TRBD2
V gene: TRBV19
clone size: once
CDR3 protein: CASSIGGNEQFF
CDR3 DNA: TGTGCCAGTAGTATCGGGGGGAATGAGCAGTTCTTC

J gene: TRBJ2-7
CDR3 length: 13
D gene: TRBD1
V gene: TRBV28
clone size: -
CDR3 protein: CASRETGAHEQYF
CDR3 DNA: TGTGCCAGCAGGGAAACAGGGGCCCACGAGCAGTACTTC

J gene: TRBJ2-7
CDR3 length: 13
D gene: -
V gene: TRBV18
clone size: -
CDR3 protein: CASSQSISYEQYF
CDR3 DNA: TGTGCCAGCTCACAATCCATCTCCTACGAGCAGTACTTC

J gene: TRBJ2-3
CDR3 length: 18
D gene: -
V gene: TRBV2
clone size: -
CDR3 protein: CASSEKVRAVTSTDTQYF
CDR3 DNA: TGTGCCAGCAGTGAAAAAGTTAGGGCGGTAACTAGCACAGATACGCAGTATTTT

J gene: TRBJ2-2
CDR3 length: 15
D gene: -
V gene: TRBV4-2
clone size: -
CDR3 protein: CASSQVASVLGELFF
CDR3 DNA: TGTGCCAGCAGCCAAGTCGCGTCGGTCCTCGGGGAGCTGTTTTTT

J gene: TRBJ2-5
CDR3 length: 16
D gene: TRBD2
V gene: TRBV18
clone size: -
CDR3 protein: CASSPFPSGSKETQYF
CDR3 DNA: TGTGCCAGCTCACCATTTCCTAGCGGGAGCAAAGAGACCCAGTACTTC

J gene: TRBJ2-7
CDR3 length: 14
D gene: -
V gene: TRBV4-2
clone size: -
CDR3 protein: CASSQEASSYEQYF
CDR3 DNA: TGTGCCAGCAGCCAAGAGGCTAGCTCCTACGAGCAGTACTTC

J gene: TRBJ2-7
CDR3 length: 13
D gene: -
V gene: TRBV7-2
clone size: -
CDR3 protein: CASSPVPRNEQYF
CDR3 DNA: TGTGCCAGCAGCCCCGTCCCTCGTAACGAGCAGTACTTC

J gene: TRBJ1-5
CDR3 length: 14
D gene: -
V gene: TRBV18
clone size: -
CDR3 protein: CASSPGGGNQPQHF
CDR3 DNA: TGTGCCAGCTCACCAGGGGGCGGCAATCAGCCCCAGCATTTT

J gene: TRBJ2-7
CDR3 length: 14
D gene: TRBD2
V gene: TRBV7-2
clone size: -
CDR3 protein: CASSLAGLAGEQYF
CDR3 DNA: TGTGCCAGCAGCTTAGCGGGACTAGCGGGCGAGCAGTACTTC

J gene: TRBJ2-1
CDR3 length: 14
D gene: TRBD2
V gene: TRBV14
clone size: -
CDR3 protein: CASSGRAPYNEQFF
CDR3 DNA: TGTGCCAGCTCCGGGAGGGCCCCCTACAATGAGCAGTTCTTC

J gene: TRBJ1-2
CDR3 length: 16
D gene: -
V gene: TRBV12-5
clone size: -
CDR3 protein: CASGLVPKQRGYGYTF
CDR3 DNA: TGTGCTAGTGGTTTGGTACCTAAGCAGAGGGGCTATGGCTACACCTTC

J gene: TRBJ1-1
CDR3 length: 15
D gene: -
V gene: TRBV4-2
clone size: once
CDR3 protein: CASSQAGTLNTEAFF
CDR3 DNA: TGTGCCAGCAGCCAAGCCGGGACACTTAACACTGAAGCTTTCTTT

J gene: TRBJ2-7
CDR3 length: 17
D gene: TRBD1
V gene: TRBV29-1
clone size: -
CDR3 protein: CSVEDPPGQGVFYEQYF
CDR3 DNA: TGCAGCGTTGAAGATCCCCCGGGACAGGGGGTGTTCTACGAGCAGTACTTC

J gene: TRBJ2-3
CDR3 length: 15
D gene: -
V gene: TRBV5-4
clone size: -
CDR3 protein: CASSHDGGSTDTQYF
CDR3 DNA: TGTGCCAGCAGCCACGACGGGGGTAGCACAGATACGCAGTATTTT

J gene: TRBJ2-5
CDR3 length: 13
D gene: -
V gene: TRBV4-2
clone size: -
CDR3 protein: CASSSQGGETQYF
CDR3 DNA: TGTGCCAGCAGTTCCCAGGGGGGGGAGACCCAGTACTTC

J gene: TRBJ2-4
CDR3 length: 16
D gene: -
V gene: TRBV5-8
clone size: -
CDR3 protein: CASSLALGVAKNIQYF
CDR3 DNA: TGTGCCAGCAGCTTAGCGCTGGGGGTGGCCAAAAACATTCAGTACTTC

J gene: TRBJ2-5
CDR3 length: 13
D gene: -
V gene: TRBV6-5
clone size: -
CDR3 protein: CASSRDFQETQYF
CDR3 DNA: TGTGCCAGCAGCCGGGACTTCCAAGAGACCCAGTACTTC

J gene: TRBJ2-6
CDR3 length: 16
D gene: -
V gene: TRBV6-5
clone size: -
CDR3 protein: CASSYEATVGANVLTF
CDR3 DNA: TGTGCCAGCAGTTACGAAGCTACAGTTGGGGCCAACGTCCTGACTTTC

J gene: TRBJ1-2
CDR3 length: 14
D gene: -
V gene: TRBV7-2
clone size: -
CDR3 protein: CASSLGGWNYGYTF
CDR3 DNA: TGTGCCAGCAGCTTAGGGGGGTGGAACTATGGCTACACCTTC

J gene: TRBJ1-1
CDR3 length: 16
D gene: TRBD1
V gene: TRBV7-2
clone size: -
CDR3 protein: CASSFYTGTGGTEAFF
CDR3 DNA: TGTGCCAGCAGCTTCTACACCGGGACAGGGGGCACTGAAGCTTTCTTT

J gene: TRBJ2-1
CDR3 length: 13
D gene: -
V gene: TRBV27
clone size: -
CDR3 protein: CASSLSVRNEQFF
CDR3 DNA: TGTGCCAGCAGTTTATCCGTACGGAATGAGCAGTTCTTC

J gene: TRBJ2-7
CDR3 length: 17
D gene: -
V gene: TRBV5-1
clone size: -
CDR3 protein: CASSLAVSAVRAYEQYF
CDR3 DNA: TGCGCCAGCAGCTTGGCAGTATCGGCCGTACGCGCCTACGAGCAGTACTTC

J gene: TRBJ2-7
CDR3 length: 16
D gene: TRBD2
V gene: TRBV11-1
clone size: -
CDR3 protein: CASSSRPASGVYEQYF
CDR3 DNA: TGTGCCAGCAGCTCCCGACCGGCTAGCGGGGTGTACGAGCAGTACTTC

J gene: TRBJ1-2
CDR3 length: 15
D gene: TRBD1
V gene: TRBV4-1
clone size: -
CDR3 protein: CASSQGPGGGNGYTF
CDR3 DNA: TGCGCCAGCAGCCAAGGCCCAGGGGGCGGAAACGGCTACACCTTC

J gene: TRBJ2-7
CDR3 length: 15
D gene: -
V gene: TRBV7-6
clone size: -
CDR3 protein: CANPQEGRSSYEQYF
CDR3 DNA: TGTGCCAACCCACAGGAAGGAAGAAGCTCCTACGAGCAGTACTTC

J gene: TRBJ2-1
CDR3 length: 15
D gene: -
V gene: TRBV7-9
clone size: -
CDR3 protein: CASSLVRGRSGEQFF
CDR3 DNA: TGTGCCAGCAGCTTAGTCAGGGGCCGCTCCGGTGAGCAGTTCTTC

J gene: TRBJ1-5
CDR3 length: 13
D gene: -
V gene: TRBV28
clone size: -
CDR3 protein: CASSLRTYQPQHF
CDR3 DNA: TGTGCCAGCAGTTTACGCACTTATCAGCCCCAGCATTTT

J gene: TRBJ2-7
CDR3 length: 13
D gene: TRBD2
V gene: TRBV19
clone size: -
CDR3 protein: CASSIRTSREQYF
CDR3 DNA: TGTGCCAGTAGTATACGGACTAGCCGGGAGCAGTACTTC

J gene: TRBJ2-1
CDR3 length: 10
D gene: -
V gene: TRBV25-1
clone size: -
CDR3 protein: CASRLKRQFF
CDR3 DNA: TGTGCCAGCCGACTAAAGAGGCAGTTCTTC

J gene: TRBJ2-7
CDR3 length: 15
D gene: TRBD1
V gene: TRBV4-3
clone size: -
CDR3 protein: CASSQETGKAYEQYF
CDR3 DNA: TGCGCCAGCAGCCAAGAGACAGGGAAGGCCTACGAGCAGTACTTC

J gene: TRBJ2-7
CDR3 length: 15
D gene: TRBD2
V gene: TRBV2
clone size: -
CDR3 protein: CASSPSGSKTYEQYF
CDR3 DNA: TGTGCCAGCAGCCCTAGCGGGAGCAAAACCTACGAGCAGTACTTC

J gene: TRBJ2-7
CDR3 length: 16
D gene: TRBD2
V gene: TRBV7-2
clone size: -
CDR3 protein: CASSLVAAGGVYEQYF
CDR3 DNA: TGTGCCAGCAGCTTAGTGGCAGCGGGGGGGGTCTACGAGCAGTACTTC

J gene: TRBJ2-5
CDR3 length: 13
D gene: TRBD2
V gene: TRBV5-4
clone size: -
CDR3 protein: CASSLSAGGTQYF
CDR3 DNA: TGTGCCAGCAGCTTGTCAGCGGGAGGGACCCAGTACTTC

J gene: TRBJ2-6
CDR3 length: 15
D gene: TRBD1
V gene: TRBV13
clone size: -
CDR3 protein: CASSFGTAGANVLTF
CDR3 DNA: TGTGCCAGCAGCTTTGGGACAGCTGGGGCCAACGTCCTGACTTTC

J gene: TRBJ2-2
CDR3 length: 14
D gene: -
V gene: TRBV7-9
clone size: -
CDR3 protein: CASSFTSLSGELFF
CDR3 DNA: TGTGCCAGCAGCTTTACTAGCTTGTCCGGGGAGCTGTTTTTT

J gene: TRBJ2-3
CDR3 length: 16
D gene: -
V gene: TRBV5-1
clone size: -
CDR3 protein: CASSLESGWGTDTQYF
CDR3 DNA: TGCGCCAGCAGCTTGGAGAGCGGGTGGGGCACAGATACGCAGTATTTT